The 16 T cell receptor beta chains presented below share a single source sample, sequenced in a study of identical twins. TCRdb re-called the 5' RACE reads with MiXCR, one entry per CDR3 protein. This sample has approximately 220,000 distinct CDR3 sequences, with approximately 8.3% found just once. Another study also made use of these data, one on yellow fever vaccine responses in identical twins.

The sample taken for sequencing was memory (CD45RO+) T cells sorted from blood. These receptors were collected from a woman aged 18-29 years in good health.

This clonotype was detected ten times or more. The rearrangement uses TRBV5-1 and TRBJ2-4, with 9 bases lining up with TRBD1. Germline CDR1 and CDR2: SGHRS and YFSETQ. This CDR3 is built from 18 residues. The V gene end was trimmed by 3 bases and the J gene end by 1 base; junction bases not matched to a gene: 11. The CDR3 nucleotides read TGCGCCAGCAGCTCGCACACAGGGGGCGCGGGGGCCAAAAACATTCAGTACTTC. Its translation: CASSSHTGGAGAKNIQYF. The complete variable domain, with remaining parts taken from reference TRBV5-1 and TRBJ2-4, reads KAGVTQTPRYLIKTRGQQVTLSCSPISGHRSVSWYQQTPGQGLQFLFEYFSETQRNKGNFPGRFSGRQFSNSRSEMNVSTLELGDSALYLCASSSHTGGAGAKNIQYFGAGTRLSVL.

The V gene is TRBV12-3 or TRBV12-4, the J gene TRBJ2-1; D is possibly TRBD2 (6 bases). Trimming shortened V by 2 bases and J by 6 bases, and 11 bases separated the two germline ends. This CDR3 contains 14 residues. CDR3 coding DNA: TGTGCCAGCAGTTTAATAGCGGAGTTCAATGAGCAGTTCTTC. It codes for CASSLIAEFNEQFF.

For the CDR3, the DNA is TGCGCCAGCAGTGAGTCGAGAAGCCTAGCCAAAAACATTCAGTACTTC. Translating it yields CASSESRSLAKNIQYF. V usage is TRBV10-2 and J usage is TRBJ2-4; unclear D gene. The CDR3 extends over 16 amino acids. Looked up from germline, CDR1 is WSHSY and CDR2 is SAAADI. Trimming shortened V by 0 bases and J by 0 bases, and 9 bases separated the two germline ends.

This clonotype was picked up a small number of times. This may stem from a read error, because a much larger clone lies one nucleotide away. The rearrangement links TRBV3-1 to TRBJ2-7; no definite D call. This CDR3 spans 12 amino acids. The V end lost 2 bases, the J end lost 2 bases, and 4 bases lay between the germline ends. The germline V gene encodes CDR1 LGHDT and CDR2 YNNKEL (reference sequence). The CDR3 here is CASSQSAYEQYF. CDR3 sequence (DNA): TGTGCCAGCAGCCAATCGGCCTACGAGCAGTACTTC.

This chain joins TRBV30 and TRBJ1-1, with D uncertain. Looked up from germline, CDR1 is GTSNPN and CDR2 is SVGIG (reference sequence). Trimming shortened V by 1 base and J by 7 bases, and 22 bases separated the two germline ends. The CDR3 covers 16 residues. The CDR3 loop reads CAWSGARRLNGIEAFF. CDR3 DNA: TGTGCCTGGAGTGGGGCGCGCAGACTTAACGGCATTGAAGCTTTCTTT.

This clonotype showed up many times. This rearrangement joins TRBV5-6 to TRBJ2-1; D perhaps matches TRBD2 (5 bases). This CDR3 region has 17 residues. The germline gives CDR1 SGHDT, CDR2 YYEEEE. V was cut by 3 bases and J by 0 bases, with 16 bases left in between. CDR3: CASSYPWSGSSYNEQFF. CDR3 DNA: TGTGCCAGCAGCTACCCCTGGAGCGGAAGCTCCTACAATGAGCAGTTCTTC. The full variable domain, completed using reference TRBV5-6 and TRBJ2-1, is DAGVTQSPTHLIKTRGQQVTLRCSPKSGHDTVSWYQQALGQGPQFIFQYYEEEERQRGNFPDRFSGHQFPNYSSELNVNALLLGDSALYLCASSYPWSGSSYNEQFFGPGTRLTVL.

This clonotype has a count of ten or more. This chain links TRBV15 with TRBJ2-3; D is unresolved. Trimming left V 0 bases short and J 6 bases short, with 4 bases between. The CDR3 extends over 12 amino acids. Germline CDR1 LNHNV, CDR2 YYDKDF (reference sequence). In DNA form, the CDR3 reads TGTGCCACCAGCAGAGATTTGGATACGCAGTATTTT. Translation: CATSRDLDTQYF.

Only a few counts were recorded for this clonotype. The V gene is TRBV7-2, the J gene TRBJ2-7; possibly TRBD1 for D (6 bases). The CDR3 is 11 residues long. Trimming pared 5 bases from V and 6 bases from J, leaving 8 bases between. CDR1 is SGHTA, CDR2 FQGNSA, per germline. The CDR3 sequence: CASSRGSEQYF. As DNA, the CDR3 is TGTGCCAGCAGCAGGGGGAGCGAGCAGTACTTC.

This clonotype has a handful of counts. J is TRBJ2-6 and V is TRBV6-2 or TRBV6-3, with D possibly matching TRBD2 (5 bases). Per the germline V gene, CDR1 is MNHEY and CDR2 is SVGEGT. There are 16 residues in the CDR3. V lost 4 bases and J lost 0, with 10 bases in between. The CDR3 coding sequence is TGTGCCAGCAGTTTCCCGGGATTCTCTGGGGCCAACGTCCTGACTTTC. Its translation: CASSFPGFSGANVLTF.

This clonotype was seen a handful of times. This chain uses TRBV4-3 with TRBJ1-2, with D unclear. CDR3 length equals 16 residues. Looked up from germline, CDR1 is LGHNA and CDR2 is YSLEER. The germline V and J ends were trimmed by 0 bases and 4 bases, with 15 bases remaining between them. The CDR3: CASSQDVTLGSYGYTF. CDR3 coding DNA: TGCGCCAGCAGCCAAGATGTAACCCTTGGGAGCTATGGCTACACCTTC.

This clonotype was counted ten times or more. CDR3 amino acids: CASSLGLVIQSDTQYF. DNA of the CDR3: TGCGCCAGCAGCTTGGGACTAGTGATTCAATCAGATACGCAGTATTTT. The J gene is TRBJ2-3, the V gene TRBV5-1; D is possibly TRBD2 (6 bases). Trimming cost V 0 bases and J 4 bases, with 15 bases left between them. Germline V gene sequence: CDR1 SGHRS, CDR2 YFSETQ. The CDR3 covers 16 residues.

This clonotype was recorded a few times. This chain links TRBV27 with TRBJ1-2; no definite D call. This CDR3 is built from 10 residues. From germline, CDR1 is MNHEY and CDR2 SMNVEV (reference sequence). The V and J ends lost 3 bases and 8 bases respectively, with 4 bases between them. The CDR3 nucleotides are TGTGCCAGCAGTTTCGAGGGCTACACCTTC. Residues: CASSFEGYTF.

This clonotype was seen many times. The rearrangement joins TRBV29-1 to TRBJ2-2, with no clear D. CDR1 is SQVTM and CDR2 is ANQGSEA in the germline V gene. The CDR3 is made up of 13 amino acids. Trimming stripped 4 bases from V and 4 bases from J, with 10 bases between. The CDR3 region is CSVGWVGTGELFF. DNA of the CDR3: TGCAGCGTTGGCTGGGTTGGCACCGGGGAGCTGTTTTTT.

This clonotype was recorded at least ten times. The chain uses TRBV2 and TRBJ1-5; the D gene is possibly TRBD1 (6 bases). Germline lookup yields CDR1 SNHLY and CDR2 FYNNEI. There are 15 residues in the CDR3. With 8 bases removed from V and 6 bases from J, the gap between germline ends came to 20 bases. The CDR3 DNA sequence: TGTGCCAGCGATGCCAGGCAACGAGGGGGTCAGCCCCAGCATTTT. Translated: CASDARQRGGQPQHF.

This clonotype was observed a handful of times. V and J are TRBV24-1 and TRBJ2-1, with D hard to call. V dropped 4 bases and J dropped 15 bases, with 12 bases sitting between them. Per the germline V gene, CDR1 is KGHDR and CDR2 is SFDVKD. The length of the CDR3 is 11 residues. CDR3 amino acids: CATSEATQAFF. CDR3 nucleotides: TGTGCCACCAGTGAGGCTACTCAGGCGTTCTTC.

There are many counts of this clonotype. V usage is TRBV4-2 and J usage is TRBJ2-5; no firm D call. This CDR3 has 14 residues. Germline V lookup: CDR1 LGHNA, CDR2 YNFKEQ. The V end lost 0 bases, the J end lost 5 bases, and 10 bases lay between the germline ends. Here the CDR3 reads CASSQDKVVETQYF. The DNA for the CDR3 is TGTGCCAGCAGCCAAGATAAGGTGGTGGAGACCCAGTACTTC.